This T cell receptor (beta chain) was captured by sequencing in a study of blood T cell repertoires in COVID-19. Study-level background: The United States, Italy and Spain were the sources of the acute and convalescent COVID-19 samples. T cells, B-cell-depleted T cells, or PBMCs provided the cDNA or gDNA that served as material.

Libraries were prepared by immunoSEQ multiplex PCR; TCRdb keeps only in-frame clonotypes and omits some of them. The sample lists fewer than 350,000 clones, about 86% occurring once. Germline loops: CDR1 SNHLY, CDR2 FYNNEI. The CDR3 runs to 12 residues. Trimming cost V 8 bases and J 3 bases, with 8 bases left between them. The sequenced sample consisted of PBMCs or T cells enriched from blood (not recorded which). The clonotype was recovered from a woman aged 40 to 55 with acute COVID-19. The chain has TRBV2 and TRBJ1-5, with D possibly matching TRBD1 (5 bases). The CDR3 sequence: CASGGDNQPQHF. In nucleotides, the CDR3 is TGTGCCAGCGGAGGGGACAATCAGCCCCAGCATTTT. The complete variable domain, with remaining parts taken from reference TRBV2 and TRBJ1-5, reads EPEVTQTPSHQVTQMGQEVILRCVPISNHLYFYWYRQILGQKVEFLVSFYNNEISEKSEIFDDQFSVERPDGSNFTLKIRSTKLEDSAMYFCASGGDNQPQHFGDGTRLSIL.